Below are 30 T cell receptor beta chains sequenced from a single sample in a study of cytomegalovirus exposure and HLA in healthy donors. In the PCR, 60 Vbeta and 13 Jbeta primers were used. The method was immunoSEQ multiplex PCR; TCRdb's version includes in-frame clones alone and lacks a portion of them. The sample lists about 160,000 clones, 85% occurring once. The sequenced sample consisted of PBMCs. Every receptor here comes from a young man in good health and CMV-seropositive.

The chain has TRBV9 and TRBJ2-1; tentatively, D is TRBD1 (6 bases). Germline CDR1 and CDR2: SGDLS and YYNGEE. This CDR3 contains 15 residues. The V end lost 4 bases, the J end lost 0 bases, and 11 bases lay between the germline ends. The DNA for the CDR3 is TGTGCCAGCAGCTCTAGGACAGTCTCCTACAATGAGCAGTTCTTC. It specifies CASSSRTVSYNEQFF.

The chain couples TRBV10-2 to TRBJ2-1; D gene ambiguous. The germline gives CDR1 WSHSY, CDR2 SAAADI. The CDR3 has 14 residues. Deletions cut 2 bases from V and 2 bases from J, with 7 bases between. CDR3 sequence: CASSEQSAYNEQFF. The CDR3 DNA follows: TGCGCCAGCAGTGAGCAGTCTGCCTACAATGAGCAGTTCTTC.

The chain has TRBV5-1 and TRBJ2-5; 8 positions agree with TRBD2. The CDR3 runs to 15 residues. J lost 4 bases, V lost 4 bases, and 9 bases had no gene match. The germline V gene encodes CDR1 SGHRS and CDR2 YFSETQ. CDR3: CASSLREGLLETQYF. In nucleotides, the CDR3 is TGCGCCAGCAGCCTCCGGGAGGGTTTACTAGAGACCCAGTACTTC.

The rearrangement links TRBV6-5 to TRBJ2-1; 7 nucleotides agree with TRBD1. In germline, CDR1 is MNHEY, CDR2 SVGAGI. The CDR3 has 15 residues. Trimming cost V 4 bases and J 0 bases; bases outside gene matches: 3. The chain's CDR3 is CASSLTGDSYNEQFF. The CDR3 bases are TGTGCCAGCAGTTTAACAGGGGACTCCTACAATGAGCAGTTCTTC.

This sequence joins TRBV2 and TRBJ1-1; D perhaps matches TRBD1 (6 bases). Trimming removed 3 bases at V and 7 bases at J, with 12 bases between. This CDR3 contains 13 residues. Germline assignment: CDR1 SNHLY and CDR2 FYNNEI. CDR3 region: CASSDRGQFEAFF. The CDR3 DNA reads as TGTGCCAGCAGTGATCGCGGACAGTTTGAAGCTTTCTTT.

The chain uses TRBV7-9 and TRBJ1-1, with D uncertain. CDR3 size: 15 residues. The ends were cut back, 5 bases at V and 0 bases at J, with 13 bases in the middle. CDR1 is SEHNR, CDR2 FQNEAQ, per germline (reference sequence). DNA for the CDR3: TGTGCCAGCAGCCCCCCCGCAGGCATGAACACTGAAGCTTTCTTT. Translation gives CASSPPAGMNTEAFF.

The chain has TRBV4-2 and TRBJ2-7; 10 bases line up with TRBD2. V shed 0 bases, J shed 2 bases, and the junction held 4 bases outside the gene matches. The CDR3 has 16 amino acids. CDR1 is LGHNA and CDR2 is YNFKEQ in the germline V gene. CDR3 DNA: TGTGCCAGCAGCCAAGATGGAAGCGGGGGGGCCTACGAGCAGTACTTC. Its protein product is CASSQDGSGGAYEQYF.

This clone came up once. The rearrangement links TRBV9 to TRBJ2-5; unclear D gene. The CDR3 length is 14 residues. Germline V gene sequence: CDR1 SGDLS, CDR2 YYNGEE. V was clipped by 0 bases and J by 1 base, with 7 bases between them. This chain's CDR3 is CASSVGSVQETQYF. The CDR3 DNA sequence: TGTGCCAGCAGCGTAGGGTCAGTCCAAGAGACCCAGTACTTC.

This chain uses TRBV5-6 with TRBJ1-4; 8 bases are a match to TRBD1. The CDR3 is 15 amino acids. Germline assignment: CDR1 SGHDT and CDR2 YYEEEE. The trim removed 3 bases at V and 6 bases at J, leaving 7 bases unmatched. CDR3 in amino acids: CASSSDRGYDEKLFF. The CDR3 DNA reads TGTGCCAGCAGCTCTGACAGGGGATACGATGAAAAACTGTTTTTT.

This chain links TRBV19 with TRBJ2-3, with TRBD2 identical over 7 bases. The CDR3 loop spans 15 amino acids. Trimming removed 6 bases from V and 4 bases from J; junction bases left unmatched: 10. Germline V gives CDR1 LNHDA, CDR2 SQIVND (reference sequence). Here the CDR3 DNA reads TGTGCCAGTAGCCGGGGGGACTTGGAGGCAGATACGCAGTATTTT. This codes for CASSRGDLEADTQYF.

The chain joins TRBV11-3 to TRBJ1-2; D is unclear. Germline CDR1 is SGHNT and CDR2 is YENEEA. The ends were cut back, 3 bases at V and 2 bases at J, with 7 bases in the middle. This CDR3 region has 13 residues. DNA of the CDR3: TGTGCCAGCAGCTTTCCAGCGAACTATGGCTACACCTTC. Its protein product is CASSFPANYGYTF.

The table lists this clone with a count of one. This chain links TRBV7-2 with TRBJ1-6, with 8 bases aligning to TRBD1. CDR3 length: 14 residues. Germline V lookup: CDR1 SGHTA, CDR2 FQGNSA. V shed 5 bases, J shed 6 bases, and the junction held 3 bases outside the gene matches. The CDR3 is CASSPGGGNSPLHF. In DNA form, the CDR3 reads TGTGCCAGCAGCCCAGGGGGCGGTAATTCACCCCTCCACTTT.

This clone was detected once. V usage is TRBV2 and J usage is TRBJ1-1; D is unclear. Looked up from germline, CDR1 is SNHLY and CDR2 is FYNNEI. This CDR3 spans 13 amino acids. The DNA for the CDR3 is TGTGCAGATCGACTGCAGCTACTCACTGAAGCTTTCTTT. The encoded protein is CADRLQLLTEAFF.

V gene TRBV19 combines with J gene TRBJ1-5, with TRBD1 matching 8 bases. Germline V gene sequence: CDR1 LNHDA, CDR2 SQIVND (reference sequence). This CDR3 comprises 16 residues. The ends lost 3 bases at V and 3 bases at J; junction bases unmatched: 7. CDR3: CASSMTGTGLNQPQHF. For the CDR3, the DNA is TGTGCCAGTAGTATGACCGGGACAGGCCTCAATCAGCCCCAGCATTTT.

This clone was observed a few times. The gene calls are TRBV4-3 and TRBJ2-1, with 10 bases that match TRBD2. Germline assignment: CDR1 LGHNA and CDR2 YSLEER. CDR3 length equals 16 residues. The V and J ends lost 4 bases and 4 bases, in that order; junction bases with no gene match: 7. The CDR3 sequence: CASSPGGTSAYNEQFF. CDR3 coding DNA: TGCGCCAGCAGCCCCGGCGGGACTAGCGCATACAATGAGCAGTTCTTC.

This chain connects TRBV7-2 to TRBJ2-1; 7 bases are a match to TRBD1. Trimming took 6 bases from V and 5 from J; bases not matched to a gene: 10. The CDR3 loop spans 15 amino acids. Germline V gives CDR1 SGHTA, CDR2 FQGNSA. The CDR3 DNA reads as TGTGCCAGCAGATTTGAAACGGGACAGAACAATGAGCAGTTCTTC. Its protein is CASRFETGQNNEQFF.

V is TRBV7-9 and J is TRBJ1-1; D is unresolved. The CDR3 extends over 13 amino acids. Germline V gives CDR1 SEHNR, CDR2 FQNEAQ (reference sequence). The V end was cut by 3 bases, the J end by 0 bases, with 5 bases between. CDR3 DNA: TGTGCCAGCAGCTTTATCGTGAACACTGAAGCTTTCTTT. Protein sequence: CASSFIVNTEAFF.

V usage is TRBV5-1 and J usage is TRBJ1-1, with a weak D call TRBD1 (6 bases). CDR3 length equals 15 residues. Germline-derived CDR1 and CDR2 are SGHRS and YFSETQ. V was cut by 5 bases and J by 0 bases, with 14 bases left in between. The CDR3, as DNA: TGCGCCAGCAGACCCGGACAGAACATGAACACTGAAGCTTTCTTT. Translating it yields CASRPGQNMNTEAFF. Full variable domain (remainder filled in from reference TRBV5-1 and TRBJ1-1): KAGVTQTPRYLIKTRGQQVTLSCSPISGHRSVSWYQQTPGQGLQFLFEYFSETQRNKGNFPGRFSGRQFSNSRSEMNVSTLELGDSALYLCASRPGQNMNTEAFFGQGTRLTVV.

DNA of the CDR3: TGTGCCAGCAGCGTAGTGGCAGATGCGAACACTGAAGCTTTCTTT. It yields the protein CASSVVADANTEAFF. This chain joins TRBV9 and TRBJ1-1, with D hard to call. Germline V gene sequence: CDR1 SGDLS, CDR2 YYNGEE. V dropped 0 bases and J dropped 1 base, with 10 bases sitting between them. CDR3 length: 15 amino acids.

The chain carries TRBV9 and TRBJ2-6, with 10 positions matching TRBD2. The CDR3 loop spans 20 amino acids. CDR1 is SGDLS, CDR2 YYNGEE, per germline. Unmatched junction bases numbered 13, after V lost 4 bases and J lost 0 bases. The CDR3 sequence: CASSPRPLAGASSGANVLTF. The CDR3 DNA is TGTGCCAGCAGCCCGCGCCCCCTAGCGGGGGCCAGCTCTGGGGCCAACGTCCTGACTTTC.

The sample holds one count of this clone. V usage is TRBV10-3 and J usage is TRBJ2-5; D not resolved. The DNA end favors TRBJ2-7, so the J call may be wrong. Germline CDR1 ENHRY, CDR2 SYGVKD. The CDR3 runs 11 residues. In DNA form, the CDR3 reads TGTGCCATCAGTGTGCACTACGAGCAGTACTTC. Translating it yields CAISVHYEQYF.

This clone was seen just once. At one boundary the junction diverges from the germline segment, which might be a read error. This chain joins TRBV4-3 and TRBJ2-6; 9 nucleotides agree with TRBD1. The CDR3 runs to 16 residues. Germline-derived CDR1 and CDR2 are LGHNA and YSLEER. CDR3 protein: CASSQGTGFGANGLTF. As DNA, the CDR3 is TGCGCCAGCAGCCAGGGGACAGGGTTTGGGGCCAACGGCCTGACTTTC.

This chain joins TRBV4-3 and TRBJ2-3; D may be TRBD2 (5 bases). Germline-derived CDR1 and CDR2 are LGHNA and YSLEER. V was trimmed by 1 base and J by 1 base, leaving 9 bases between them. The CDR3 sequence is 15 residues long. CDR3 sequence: CASSQGSGGTDTQYF. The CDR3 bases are TGCGCCAGCAGCCAAGGGAGCGGAGGCACAGATACGCAGTATTTT.

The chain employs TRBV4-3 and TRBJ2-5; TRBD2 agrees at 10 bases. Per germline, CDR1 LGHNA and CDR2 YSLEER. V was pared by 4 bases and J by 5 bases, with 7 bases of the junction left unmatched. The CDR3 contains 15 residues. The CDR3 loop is CASSPSGGPRETQYF. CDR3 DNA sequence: TGCGCCAGCAGCCCTAGCGGGGGCCCCCGGGAGACCCAGTACTTC.

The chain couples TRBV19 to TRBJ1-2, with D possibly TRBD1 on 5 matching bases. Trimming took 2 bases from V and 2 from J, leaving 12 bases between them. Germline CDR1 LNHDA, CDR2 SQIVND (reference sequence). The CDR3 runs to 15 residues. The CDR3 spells CASSIFQGVNYGYTF. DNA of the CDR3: TGTGCCAGTAGTATATTCCAGGGCGTCAACTATGGCTACACCTTC.

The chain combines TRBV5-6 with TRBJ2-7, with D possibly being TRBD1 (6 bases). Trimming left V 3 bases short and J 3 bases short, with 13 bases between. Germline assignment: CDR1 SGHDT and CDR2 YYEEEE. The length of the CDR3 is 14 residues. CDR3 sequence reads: CASSSTGEDYEQYF. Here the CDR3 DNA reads TGTGCCAGCAGCTCGACAGGCGAAGACTACGAGCAGTACTTC.

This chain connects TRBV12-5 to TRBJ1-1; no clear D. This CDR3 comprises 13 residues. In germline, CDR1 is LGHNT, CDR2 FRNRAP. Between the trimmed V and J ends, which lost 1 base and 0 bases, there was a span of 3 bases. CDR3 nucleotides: TGTGCTAGTGGTTTGGCTGTGAACACTGAAGCTTTCTTT. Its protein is CASGLAVNTEAFF.

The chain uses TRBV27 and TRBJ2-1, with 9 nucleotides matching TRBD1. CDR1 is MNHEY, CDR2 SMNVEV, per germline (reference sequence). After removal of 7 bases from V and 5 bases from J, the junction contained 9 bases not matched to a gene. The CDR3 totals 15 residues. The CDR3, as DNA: TGTGCCAGCACCCCGAGACAGGGGGGTCACAATGAGCAGTTCTTC. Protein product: CASTPRQGGHNEQFF.

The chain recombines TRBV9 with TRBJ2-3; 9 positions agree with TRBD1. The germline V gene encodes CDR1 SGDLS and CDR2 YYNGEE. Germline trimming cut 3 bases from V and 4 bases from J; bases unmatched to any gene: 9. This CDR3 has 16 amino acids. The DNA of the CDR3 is TGTGCCAGCAGCGACCCTAACAGGGGGCCGGCAGATACGCAGTATTTT. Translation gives CASSDPNRGPADTQYF.

The chain's CDR3 is CASSLEALWEGSNYGYTF. DNA for the CDR3: TGTGCCAGCAGCTTAGAAGCTTTGTGGGAGGGTTCTAACTATGGCTACACCTTC. This sequence joins TRBV7-8 and TRBJ1-2, with D unresolved. The CDR3 is 18 residues long. The V end lost 1 base, the J end lost 0 bases, and 18 bases lay between the germline ends. CDR1 is SGHVS, CDR2 FQNEAQ, per germline.